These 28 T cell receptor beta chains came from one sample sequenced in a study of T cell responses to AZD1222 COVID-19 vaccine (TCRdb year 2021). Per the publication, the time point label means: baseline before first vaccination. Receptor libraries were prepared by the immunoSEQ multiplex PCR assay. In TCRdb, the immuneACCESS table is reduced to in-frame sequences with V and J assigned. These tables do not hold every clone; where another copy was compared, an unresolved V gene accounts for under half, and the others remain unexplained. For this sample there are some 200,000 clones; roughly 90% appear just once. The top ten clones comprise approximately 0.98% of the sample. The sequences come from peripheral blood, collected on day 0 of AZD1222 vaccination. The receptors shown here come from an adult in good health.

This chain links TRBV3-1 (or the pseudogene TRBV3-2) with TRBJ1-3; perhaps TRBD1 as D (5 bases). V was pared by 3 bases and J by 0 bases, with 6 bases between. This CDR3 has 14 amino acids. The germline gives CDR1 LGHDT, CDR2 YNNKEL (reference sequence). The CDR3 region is CASSQTASGNTIYF. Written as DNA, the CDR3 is TGTGCCAGCAGCCAGACAGCCTCTGGAAACACCATATATTTT.

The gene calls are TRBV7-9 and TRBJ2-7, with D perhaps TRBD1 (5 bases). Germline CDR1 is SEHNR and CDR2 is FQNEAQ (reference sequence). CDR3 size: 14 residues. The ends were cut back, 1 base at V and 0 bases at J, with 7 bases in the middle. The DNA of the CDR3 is TGTGCCAGCAGCTTAGAGGGGAACTCCTACGAGCAGTACTTC. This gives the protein CASSLEGNSYEQYF.

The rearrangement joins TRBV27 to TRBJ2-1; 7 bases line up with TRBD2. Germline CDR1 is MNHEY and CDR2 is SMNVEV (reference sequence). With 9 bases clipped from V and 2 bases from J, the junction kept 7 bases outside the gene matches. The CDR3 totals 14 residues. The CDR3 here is CASSGGGAYNEQFF. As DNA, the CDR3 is TGTGCCAGTTCCGGGGGAGGGGCCTACAATGAGCAGTTCTTC.

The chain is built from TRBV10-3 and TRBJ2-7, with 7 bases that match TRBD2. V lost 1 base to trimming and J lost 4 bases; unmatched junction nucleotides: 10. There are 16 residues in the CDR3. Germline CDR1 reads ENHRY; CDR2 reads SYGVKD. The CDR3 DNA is TGTGCCATCAGTGAGTGGGGCGGGGGTGGTGTTTACGAGCAGTACTTC. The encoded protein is CAISEWGGGGVYEQYF.

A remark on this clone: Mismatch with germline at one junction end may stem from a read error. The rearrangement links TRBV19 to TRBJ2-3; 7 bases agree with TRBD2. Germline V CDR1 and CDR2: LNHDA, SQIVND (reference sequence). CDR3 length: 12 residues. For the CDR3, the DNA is TGTGCCAGTAGAATAGCGGGTGATACGCAGTATTTT. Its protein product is CASRIAGDTQYF.

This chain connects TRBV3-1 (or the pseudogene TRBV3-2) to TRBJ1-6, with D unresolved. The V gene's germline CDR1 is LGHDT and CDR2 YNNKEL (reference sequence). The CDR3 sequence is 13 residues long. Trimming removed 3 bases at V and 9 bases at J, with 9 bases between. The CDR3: CASSQTRVSPLHF. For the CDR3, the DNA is TGTGCCAGCAGCCAGACTCGGGTTTCACCCCTCCACTTT.

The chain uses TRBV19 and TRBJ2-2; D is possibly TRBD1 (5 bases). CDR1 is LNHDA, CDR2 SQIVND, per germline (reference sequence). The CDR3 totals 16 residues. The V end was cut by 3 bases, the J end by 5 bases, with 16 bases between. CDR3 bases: TGTGCCAGTAGTATTGGGTCCAGGGTTGGGACCGGGGAGCTGTTTTTT. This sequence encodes CASSIGSRVGTGELFF. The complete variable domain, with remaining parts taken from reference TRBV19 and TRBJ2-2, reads DGGITQSPKYLFRKEGQNVTLSCEQNLNHDAMYWYRQDPGQGLRLIYYSQIVNDFQKGDIAEGYSVSREKKESFPLTVTSAQKNPTAFYLCASSIGSRVGTGELFFGEGSRLTVL.

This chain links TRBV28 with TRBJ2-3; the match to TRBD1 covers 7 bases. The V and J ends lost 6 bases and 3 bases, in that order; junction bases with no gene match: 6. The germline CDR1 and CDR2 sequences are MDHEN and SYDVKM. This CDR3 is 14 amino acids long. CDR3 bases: TGTGCCAGCAGCCCTGAACAGGGGACAGATACGCAGTATTTT. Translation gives CASSPEQGTDTQYF.

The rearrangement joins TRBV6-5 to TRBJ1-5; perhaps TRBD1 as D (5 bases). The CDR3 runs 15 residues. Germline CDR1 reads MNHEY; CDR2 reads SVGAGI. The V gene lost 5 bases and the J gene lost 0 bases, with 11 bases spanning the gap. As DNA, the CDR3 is TGTGCCAGCAGTCCCGACAGAGATAGCAATCAGCCCCAGCATTTT. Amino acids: CASSPDRDSNQPQHF.

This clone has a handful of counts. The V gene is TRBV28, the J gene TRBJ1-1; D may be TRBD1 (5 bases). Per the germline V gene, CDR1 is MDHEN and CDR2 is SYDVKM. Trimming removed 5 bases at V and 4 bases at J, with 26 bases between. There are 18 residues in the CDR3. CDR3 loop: CASSLPLGLPGERTEAFF. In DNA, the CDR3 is TGTGCCAGCAGTCTCCCTTTGGGGCTGCCGGGAGAACGCACTGAAGCTTTCTTT.

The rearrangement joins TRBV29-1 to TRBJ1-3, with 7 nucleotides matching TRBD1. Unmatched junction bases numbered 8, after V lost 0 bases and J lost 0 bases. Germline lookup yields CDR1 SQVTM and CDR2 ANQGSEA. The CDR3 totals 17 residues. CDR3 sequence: CSVEDGRTGVSGNTIYF. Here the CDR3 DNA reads TGCAGCGTTGAAGATGGTAGGACAGGCGTCTCTGGAAACACCATATATTTT.

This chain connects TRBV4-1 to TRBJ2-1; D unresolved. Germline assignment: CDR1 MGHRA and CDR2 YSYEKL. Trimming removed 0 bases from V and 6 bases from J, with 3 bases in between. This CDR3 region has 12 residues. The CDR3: CASSQDVNEQFF. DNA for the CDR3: TGCGCCAGCAGCCAAGATGTCAATGAGCAGTTCTTC.

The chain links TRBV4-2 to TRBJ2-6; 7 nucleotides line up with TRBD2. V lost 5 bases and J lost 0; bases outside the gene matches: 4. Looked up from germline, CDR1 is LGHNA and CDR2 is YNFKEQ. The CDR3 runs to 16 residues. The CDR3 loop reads CASSEGLYSGANVLTF. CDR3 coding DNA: TGTGCCAGCAGCGAGGGACTATACTCTGGGGCCAACGTCCTGACTTTC.

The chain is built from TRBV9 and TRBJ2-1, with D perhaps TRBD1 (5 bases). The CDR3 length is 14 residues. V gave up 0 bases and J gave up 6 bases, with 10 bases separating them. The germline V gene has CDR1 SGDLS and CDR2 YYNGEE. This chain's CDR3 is CASSVGQGGNEQFF. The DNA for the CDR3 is TGTGCCAGCAGCGTAGGTCAGGGTGGCAATGAGCAGTTCTTC.

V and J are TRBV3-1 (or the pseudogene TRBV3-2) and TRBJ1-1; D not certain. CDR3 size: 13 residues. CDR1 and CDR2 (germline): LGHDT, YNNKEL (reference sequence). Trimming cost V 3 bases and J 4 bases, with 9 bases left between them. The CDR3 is CASSQGWSTEAFF. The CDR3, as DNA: TGTGCCAGCAGCCAGGGATGGAGCACTGAAGCTTTCTTT.

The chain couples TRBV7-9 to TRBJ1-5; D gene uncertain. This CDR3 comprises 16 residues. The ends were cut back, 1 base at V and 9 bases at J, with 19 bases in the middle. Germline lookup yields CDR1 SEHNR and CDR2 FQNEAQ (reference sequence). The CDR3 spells CASSLGSSRGGRPQHF. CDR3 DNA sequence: TGTGCCAGCAGCTTAGGCTCGAGCAGAGGTGGTCGGCCCCAGCATTTT.

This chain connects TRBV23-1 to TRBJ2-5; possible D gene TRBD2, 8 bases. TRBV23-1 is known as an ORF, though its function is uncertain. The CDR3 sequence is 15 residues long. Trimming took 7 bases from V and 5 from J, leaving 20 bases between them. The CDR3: CASIPRQGLGETQYF. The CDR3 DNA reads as TGCGCCAGCATCCCTCGACAGGGACTAGGGGAGACCCAGTACTTC.

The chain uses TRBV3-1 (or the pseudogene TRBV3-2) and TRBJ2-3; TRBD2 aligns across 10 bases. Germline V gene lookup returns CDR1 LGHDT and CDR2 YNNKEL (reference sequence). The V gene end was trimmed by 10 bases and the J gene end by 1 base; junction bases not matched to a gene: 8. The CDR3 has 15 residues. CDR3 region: CATQPGLAGTDTQYF. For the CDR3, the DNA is TGTGCCACCCAGCCAGGACTAGCGGGCACAGATACGCAGTATTTT.

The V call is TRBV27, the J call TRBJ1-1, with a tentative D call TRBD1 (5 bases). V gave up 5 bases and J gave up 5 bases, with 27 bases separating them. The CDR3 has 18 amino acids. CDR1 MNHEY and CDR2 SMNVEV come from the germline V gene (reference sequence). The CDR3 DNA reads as TGTGCCAGCAGTGCCACACATTTGCCCTGGGGGTTGGAAACTGAAGCTTTCTTT. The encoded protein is CASSATHLPWGLETEAFF.

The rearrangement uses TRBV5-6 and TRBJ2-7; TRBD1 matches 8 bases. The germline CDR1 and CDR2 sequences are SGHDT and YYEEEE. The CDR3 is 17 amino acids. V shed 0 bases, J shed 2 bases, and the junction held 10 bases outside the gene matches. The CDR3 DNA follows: TGTGCCAGCAGCTTGGTCCCTGCCAGGGGGCACCCCTACGAGCAGTACTTC. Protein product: CASSLVPARGHPYEQYF.

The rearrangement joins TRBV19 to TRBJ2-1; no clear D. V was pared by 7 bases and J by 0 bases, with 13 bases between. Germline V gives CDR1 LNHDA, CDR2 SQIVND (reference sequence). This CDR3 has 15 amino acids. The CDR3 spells CASNLDPYSYNEQFF. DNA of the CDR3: TGTGCCAGTAACCTAGACCCCTACTCCTACAATGAGCAGTTCTTC.

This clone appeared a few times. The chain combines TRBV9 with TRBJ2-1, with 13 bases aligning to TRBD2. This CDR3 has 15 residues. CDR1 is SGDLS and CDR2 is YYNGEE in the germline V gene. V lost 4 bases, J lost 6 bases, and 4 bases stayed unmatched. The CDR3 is CASSPGTSGANEQFF. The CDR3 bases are TGTGCCAGCAGCCCCGGGACTAGCGGGGCCAATGAGCAGTTCTTC.

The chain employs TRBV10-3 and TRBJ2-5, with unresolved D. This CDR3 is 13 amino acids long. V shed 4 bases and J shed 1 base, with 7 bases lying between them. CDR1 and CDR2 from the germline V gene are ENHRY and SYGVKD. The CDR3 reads CAISANSQETQYF. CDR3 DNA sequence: TGTGCCATCAGTGCGAACAGCCAAGAGACCCAGTACTTC.

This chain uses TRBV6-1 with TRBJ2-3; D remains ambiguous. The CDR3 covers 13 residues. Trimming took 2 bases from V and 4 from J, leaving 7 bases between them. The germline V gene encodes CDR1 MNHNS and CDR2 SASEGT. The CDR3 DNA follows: TGTGCCAGCAGTGAAATGCCCCCAGATACGCAGTATTTT. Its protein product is CASSEMPPDTQYF.

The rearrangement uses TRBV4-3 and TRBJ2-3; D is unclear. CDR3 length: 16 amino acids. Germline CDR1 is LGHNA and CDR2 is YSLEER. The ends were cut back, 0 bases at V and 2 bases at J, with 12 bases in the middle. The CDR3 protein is CASSQELRSFTDTQYF. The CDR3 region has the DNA TGCGCCAGCAGCCAAGAGTTGCGCTCCTTCACAGATACGCAGTATTTT.

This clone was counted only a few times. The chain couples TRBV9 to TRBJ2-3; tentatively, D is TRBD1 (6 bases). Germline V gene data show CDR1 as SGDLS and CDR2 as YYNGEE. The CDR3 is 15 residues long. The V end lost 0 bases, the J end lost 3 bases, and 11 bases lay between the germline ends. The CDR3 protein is CASSVVGGWTDTQYF. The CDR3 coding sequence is TGTGCCAGCAGCGTAGTTGGGGGCTGGACAGATACGCAGTATTTT.

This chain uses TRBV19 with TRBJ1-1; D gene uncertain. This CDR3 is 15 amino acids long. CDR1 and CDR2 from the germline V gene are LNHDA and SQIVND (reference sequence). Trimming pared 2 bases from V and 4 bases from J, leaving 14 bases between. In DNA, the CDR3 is TGTGCCAGTAGTATATTGGAGGGCGCGGGCACTGAAGCTTTCTTT. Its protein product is CASSILEGAGTEAFF.

Here the CDR3 reads CASSLHRGADTQYF. The CDR3 DNA sequence: TGCGCCAGCAGCTTGCACAGGGGAGCAGATACGCAGTATTTT. The rearrangement joins TRBV5-1 to TRBJ2-3, with TRBD1 matching 7 bases. V lost 1 base and J lost 4; bases outside the gene matches: 3. This CDR3 has 14 residues. CDR1 SGHRS and CDR2 YFSETQ come from the germline V gene.